This TCR beta chain came from a study of blood T cell repertoires in COVID-19. Overall study: Samples taken during acute and convalescent COVID-19 were collected in the United States, Italy and Spain. The cDNA or gDNA used as material had been derived from T cells, B-cell-depleted T cells, or PBMCs.

Authors' data handling: Counts of nucleated cells, estimated from reference gene primer amplification, were obtained. The assay was immunoSEQ multiplex PCR, and TCRdb's table has in-frame clones only and misses some. The V and J calls and clone size come from that table; D and trimming were worked out from the DNA. The table has approximately 260,000 clones, approximately 87% seen once. V lost 3 bases and J 4 bases, leaving 12 bases between the germline ends. Germline CDR1 MGHRA, CDR2 YSYEKL. The CDR3 has 14 amino acids. This chain connects TRBV4-1 to TRBJ2-5; D is perhaps TRBD2 (5 bases). The material sequenced was peripheral blood. This receptor was identified in a man in his fifties or sixties who had recovered from COVID-19. This CDR3 reads CASSQSLAGETQYF. The CDR3 DNA is TGCGCCAGCAGCCAGAGCCTAGCAGGAGAGACCCAGTACTTC.